A selection of T cell receptor beta chains follows, all from one sample in a study of human T cells and chemical hapten exposure. MiXCR was run by TCRdb on the RACE reads, yielding one entry per CDR3 protein. The repertoire has approximately 320,000 distinct CDR3 sequences, approximately 5% of them found once; the top ten carry about 7.7%. The sequenced sample was whole blood, obtained in connection with sensitization to the hapten diphenylcyclopropenone (DPC). These receptors came from a woman aged 18-29 years with alopecia areata. Some clones in this sample may be carry-over from other donors' samples. CDR3s include the opening cysteine and the closing phenylalanine or tryptophan. Each record gives: CDR3 length, clone size, J gene, V gene, D gene, CDR3 DNA, CDR3 protein. D genes are given only for firm matches. Size values are once, few and many counts, or a class for expanded clones, and some rows have none.

length: 14; size: many; J: TRBJ2-7; V: TRBV20-1; D: TRBD2; DNA: TGCAGTGCCGGGGGGACTAGCGGGTTCTACGAGCAGTACTTC; CDR3: CSAGGTSGFYEQYF
length: 13; size: -; J: TRBJ1-2; V: TRBV6-6; D: -; DNA: TGTGCCAATAGGCGCGAGGGAAACTATGGCTACACCTTC; CDR3: CANRREGNYGYTF
length: 15; size: -; J: TRBJ1-1; V: TRBV12-3/TRBV12-4; D: -; DNA: TGTGCCAGCAACCCGTCAGGAACCGGGAACACTGAAGCTTTCTTT; CDR3: CASNPSGTGNTEAFF
length: 15; size: -; J: TRBJ2-1; V: TRBV27; D: TRBD2; DNA: TGTGCCAGCACTCTAGCGGGGCGAGCCTACAATGAGCAGTTCTTC; CDR3: CASTLAGRAYNEQFF
length: 14; size: -; J: TRBJ1-5; V: TRBV12-3/TRBV12-4; D: -; DNA: TGTGCCAGCAGTCCCGGGGGGGCGCATCAGCCCCAGCATTTT; CDR3: CASSPGGAHQPQHF
length: 14; size: many; J: TRBJ1-5; V: TRBV7-2; D: -; DNA: TGTGCCAGCAGCTTCAGGGAGGGAGTTCAGCCCCAGCATTTT; CDR3: CASSFREGVQPQHF
length: 13; size: few; J: TRBJ1-1; V: TRBV6-5; D: -; DNA: TGTGCCAGCAGTTACTCTCTCCGAGGGTTGGCTTTCTTT; CDR3: CASSYSLRGLAFF
length: 17; size: -; J: TRBJ2-1; V: TRBV24-1; D: -; DNA: TGTGCCACCAGTGGCCCCCGCCGCGACGGCGTACGGAATGAGCAGTTCTTC; CDR3: CATSGPRRDGVRNEQFF
length: 14; size: many; J: TRBJ2-2; V: TRBV6-5; D: TRBD1; DNA: TGTGCCAGCACCTTGAGGGGGCCCAACGGGGAGCTGTTTTTT; CDR3: CASTLRGPNGELFF
length: 13; size: many; J: TRBJ1-1; V: TRBV13; D: -; DNA: TGTGCCAGCAGCTCCCGGTTAGAGGCTGAAGCTTTCTTT; CDR3: CASSSRLEAEAFF
length: 14; size: few; J: TRBJ2-7; V: TRBV6-2/TRBV6-3; D: -; DNA: TGTGCCAGCAGCCGGTCGGGCTCGGGCTACGAGCAGTACTTC; CDR3: CASSRSGSGYEQYF
length: 16; size: -; J: TRBJ2-4; V: TRBV5-6; D: TRBD2; DNA: TGTGCCAGCAGCGTGCTAGCGGGGGGCCCCCTAATCAATCAGTACTTC; CDR3: CASSVLAGGPLINQYF
length: 23; size: -; J: TRBJ1-1; V: TRBV5-1; D: TRBD1; DNA: TGCGCCAGCAGCCTCAGGGGGCGAATCCCTAAGGGGGCATTATCTGGGATGAACACTGAAGCTTTCTTT; CDR3: CASSLRGRIPKGALSGMNTEAFF
length: 13; size: -; J: TRBJ1-5; V: TRBV10-2; D: -; DNA: TGCGCCAGCAGTACTGTCGTCAATCAGCCCCAGCATTTT; CDR3: CASSTVVNQPQHF
length: 12; size: -; J: TRBJ1-1; V: TRBV20-1; D: -; DNA: TGCAGTGCTAGATACAGCTCTTTAGGTGCTTTCTTT; CDR3: CSARYSSLGAFF
length: 16; size: few; J: TRBJ2-5; V: TRBV29-1; D: -; DNA: TGCAGCGTTGAAGTCTTTGGGACGAGGCTCCAAGAGACCCAGTACTTC; CDR3: CSVEVFGTRLQETQYF
length: 13; size: -; J: TRBJ1-2; V: TRBV7-6; D: -; DNA: TGTGCCAGCAGCTTTGTGGATAACTATGGCTACACCTTC; CDR3: CASSFVDNYGYTF
length: 16; size: -; J: TRBJ2-1; V: TRBV29-1; D: -; DNA: TGCAGCGCCGACCTTTCCTGGGGCAGGGGGAGGAATGAGCAGTTCTTC; CDR3: CSADLSWGRGRNEQFF
length: 15; size: few; J: TRBJ1-6; V: TRBV5-1; D: -; DNA: TGCGCCAGCAGCTTGGGGCAGGCGTATAATTCACCCCTCCACTTT; CDR3: CASSLGQAYNSPLHF
length: 15; size: -; J: TRBJ1-1; V: TRBV20-1; D: -; DNA: TGCAGTGCTCAAGGGGCACCGGGGGGGCTCACTGAAGCTTTCTTT; CDR3: CSAQGAPGGLTEAFF
length: 16; size: many; J: TRBJ2-7; V: TRBV7-9; D: -; DNA: TGTGCCAGCAGCCGGGAAACGGGGGTAGGATCCTACGAGCAGTACTTC; CDR3: CASSRETGVGSYEQYF
length: 11; size: -; J: TRBJ1-1; V: TRBV20-1; D: -; DNA: TGCAGTGCCAAGGCCGGGCCGCAAGCTTTCTTT; CDR3: CSAKAGPQAFF
length: 19; size: few; J: TRBJ2-6; V: TRBV4-2; D: TRBD2; DNA: TGTGCCAGCAGCCAAGATACTAGCGGGGGGACCTCTGGGGCCAACGTCCTGACTTTC; CDR3: CASSQDTSGGTSGANVLTF
length: 13; size: many; J: TRBJ1-2; V: TRBV28; D: TRBD1; DNA: TGTGCCAGCAGCTGGGACAGACCCTATGGCTACACCTTC; CDR3: CASSWDRPYGYTF
length: 16; size: many; J: TRBJ2-2; V: TRBV7-3; D: TRBD2; DNA: TGTGCCAGCAGCTACCTAGCGGTAACGAACACCGGGGAGCTGTTTTTT; CDR3: CASSYLAVTNTGELFF
length: 15; size: many; J: TRBJ1-3; V: TRBV5-6; D: -; DNA: TGTGCCAGCAGCTTCGGACCTTCCCTAGGAAACACCATATATTTT; CDR3: CASSFGPSLGNTIYF
length: 16; size: many; J: TRBJ2-3; V: TRBV3-1; D: -; DNA: TGTGCCAGCAGCCAAGATAGGGGGGGCGGCACAGATACGCAGTATTTT; CDR3: CASSQDRGGGTDTQYF
length: 15; size: few; J: TRBJ2-1; V: TRBV20-1; D: -; DNA: TGCAGTGCTAGAGATCTAAGGGGGTCCTACAATGAGCAGTTCTTC; CDR3: CSARDLRGSYNEQFF
length: 17; size: -; J: TRBJ2-3; V: TRBV28; D: TRBD2; DNA: TGTGCCAGCAGTTTTTCCAGCGGGGGGGTTAGCGCAGATACGCAGTATTTT; CDR3: CASSFSSGGVSADTQYF
length: 14; size: -; J: TRBJ2-3; V: TRBV19; D: -; DNA: TGTGCCAGTAGGGGCCTGATGCTTGCAGATACGCAGTATTTT; CDR3: CASRGLMLADTQYF
length: 15; size: -; J: TRBJ1-6; V: TRBV2; D: TRBD1; DNA: TGTGCCAGCCAGGACAGGAGCTCCTATAATTCACCCCTCCACTTT; CDR3: CASQDRSSYNSPLHF
length: 14; size: few; J: TRBJ2-1; V: TRBV12-5; D: -; DNA: TGTGCTAGTGCTCCCGTGAGCTCCTACAATGAGCAGTTCTTC; CDR3: CASAPVSSYNEQFF
length: 15; size: many; J: TRBJ2-1; V: TRBV5-1; D: -; DNA: TGCGCCAGCAGCTTGGGGAGTAGCTCCTACAATGAGCAGTTCTTC; CDR3: CASSLGSSSYNEQFF
length: 15; size: -; J: TRBJ2-7; V: TRBV5-4; D: -; DNA: TGTGCCAGCAGCTTGGAGGGGATTGACGGATACGAGCAGTACTTC; CDR3: CASSLEGIDGYEQYF
length: 14; size: many; J: TRBJ1-1; V: TRBV10-3; D: -; DNA: TGTGCCATCATCGGGGGGGATTTTAACACTGAAGCTTTCTTT; CDR3: CAIIGGDFNTEAFF